This TCR beta chain was identified during a study of T cell repertoires in cytomegalovirus infection (dated by TCRdb to the late 2010s). Describing the broader study: Because public TCR beta signatures pointed to carriage of CMV infection together with the matching HLA type, the HLA type of each donor mattered for the analysis.

At the junction V is shortened by 0 bases and J by 2 bases, with 12 bases in between. The germline V gene gives CDR1 as SGHTA and CDR2 as FQGNSA. Reading from cysteine to phenylalanine, the CDR3 counts 16 amino acids. Solely the CDR3 DNA is kept, with 48 bases framed from the first base. The run used an Illumina HiSeq 1500. The raw public data were reprocessed by TCRdb itself: fastp quality trimming at Q25, MiXCR clonotype calling, in-frame beta chains only. CDR3 protein sequences are deduplicated, and each keeps its most common genes and DNA. The sample table contains hundreds of thousands of distinct CDR3 sequences; only one count was recorded for about a third of them. The ten largest clonotypes hold roughly 13% of the sample. The sample holds many counts of this clonotype. The specificity of this receptor is unknown. There are no base qualities to consult, and no much larger clone falls within one base.

Results the study describes overall, beyond this receptor: The ex vivo response was dominated by HLA-C-restricted CMV-specific TCR beta clonotypes, which also provided the single most frequent clonotype in two of eight donors. Carriers of CMV infection plus the relevant HLA type were discriminated by the cumulative frequency of public TCR beta family members in the study cohort and in an independent roughly 340-donor cohort.

The sample taken for sequencing was PBMCs. This sequence was found in a human donor in good health (CMV status not recorded). Some clones in this sample may be carry-over from other donors' samples. The chain is made from TRBV7-2 and TRBJ2-3; the D gene assignment is ambiguous. The CDR3 loop reads CASSLAGRSPTDTQYF. The DNA sequence is TGTGCCAGCAGCTTAGCGGGTAGGAGTCCCACAGATACGCAGTATTTT.